A selection of T cell receptor beta chains follows, all from one sample in a study of T-cell reconstitution after alpha-beta-depleted transplantation in children. TCRdb redid the calling of the PCR reads with MiXCR, one entry per CDR3 protein. This repertoire shows tens of thousands of distinct CDR3 sequences, roughly 20% found once; its top ten account for approximately 51%. The specimen was PBMCs, mostly from graft donor cells, collected 360 days after TCRalphabeta/CD19-depleted stem cell transplant. The receptors were gathered from a male patient between 2 and 9 years old who had a stem cell transplant for acute lymphoblastic leukemia, so the T cells may come from the graft donor. CDR3s include the opening cysteine and the closing phenylalanine or tryptophan. Fields, in order: clone size, CDR3 length, D gene, J gene, V gene, CDR3 DNA, CDR3 protein. D genes are given only for firm matches. Expanded clones are given a class, and other clones once, few, many or no size at all.

clone_size: many; cdr3_length: 13; d_call: TRBD1; j_call: TRBJ1-5; v_call: TRBV10-3; cdr3_nt: TGTGCCATCAGCCGACAGGGGTTTCAGCCCCAGCATTTT; cdr3_aa: CAISRQGFQPQHF
clone_size: -; cdr3_length: 14; d_call: -; j_call: TRBJ2-2; v_call: TRBV7-8; cdr3_nt: TGTGCCAGCAGCCACCGAACATACACCGGGGAGCTGTTTTTT; cdr3_aa: CASSHRTYTGELFF
clone_size: few; cdr3_length: 14; d_call: -; j_call: TRBJ2-7; v_call: TRBV6-2/TRBV6-3; cdr3_nt: TGTGCCAGCAGGGATACAGGTAAACCCTACGAGCAGTACTTC; cdr3_aa: CASRDTGKPYEQYF
clone_size: -; cdr3_length: 15; d_call: TRBD2; j_call: TRBJ2-1; v_call: TRBV10-3; cdr3_nt: TGTGCCATCAGCTCCGCGACTAGCTACTACAATGAGCAGTTCTTC; cdr3_aa: CAISSATSYYNEQFF
clone_size: few; cdr3_length: 15; d_call: -; j_call: TRBJ2-5; v_call: TRBV5-5; cdr3_nt: TGTGCCAGCAGCGTCGGGACAGGGACTAGGGAGACCCAGTACTTC; cdr3_aa: CASSVGTGTRETQYF
clone_size: -; cdr3_length: 12; d_call: -; j_call: TRBJ2-7; v_call: TRBV7-9; cdr3_nt: TGTGCCAGCAGCAAGGGCCAGGAAGAGCAGTACTTC; cdr3_aa: CASSKGQEEQYF
clone_size: few; cdr3_length: 14; d_call: -; j_call: TRBJ2-7; v_call: TRBV15; cdr3_nt: TGTGCCACCAGCAGAGATATGTGGGCCCTTGAGCAGTACTTC; cdr3_aa: CATSRDMWALEQYF
clone_size: many; cdr3_length: 15; d_call: -; j_call: TRBJ2-5; v_call: TRBV6-5; cdr3_nt: TGTGCCAGCAGTTATTCGGCGGTATACCAAGAGACCCAGTACTTC; cdr3_aa: CASSYSAVYQETQYF
clone_size: many; cdr3_length: 13; d_call: -; j_call: TRBJ1-1; v_call: TRBV4-1; cdr3_nt: TGCGCCAGCAGCCAATGGGGTAGGACTGAAGCTTTCTTT; cdr3_aa: CASSQWGRTEAFF
clone_size: few; cdr3_length: 15; d_call: -; j_call: TRBJ2-7; v_call: TRBV27; cdr3_nt: TGTGCCAGCAAACCCTCGCACAGGGTCCTCTACGAGCAGTACTTC; cdr3_aa: CASKPSHRVLYEQYF
clone_size: -; cdr3_length: 16; d_call: TRBD1; j_call: TRBJ2-3; v_call: TRBV9; cdr3_nt: TGTGCCAGCAGCCCACGGACAGGGTGGTCCACAGATACGCAGTATTTT; cdr3_aa: CASSPRTGWSTDTQYF
clone_size: -; cdr3_length: 16; d_call: -; j_call: TRBJ1-5; v_call: TRBV7-9; cdr3_nt: TGTGCCAGCAGCCCCATGGGGGGGTGGGGCAATCAGCCCCAGCATTTT; cdr3_aa: CASSPMGGWGNQPQHF
clone_size: few; cdr3_length: 15; d_call: TRBD2; j_call: TRBJ2-1; v_call: TRBV9; cdr3_nt: TGTGCCAGCAGCTCGGGACTAGCGGGAGCAAATGAGCAGTTCTTC; cdr3_aa: CASSSGLAGANEQFF
clone_size: few; cdr3_length: 14; d_call: -; j_call: TRBJ2-7; v_call: TRBV6-1; cdr3_nt: TGTGCCAGCAGGGGGTGGCAGAGCTCCTACGAGCAGTACTTC; cdr3_aa: CASRGWQSSYEQYF
clone_size: -; cdr3_length: 8; d_call: -; j_call: TRBJ2-7; v_call: TRBV15; cdr3_nt: TGTGCCACCAGCAGAGAGTACTTC; cdr3_aa: CATSREYF
clone_size: few; cdr3_length: 15; d_call: TRBD2; j_call: TRBJ2-1; v_call: TRBV6-5; cdr3_nt: TGTGCCAGCAGTTACCGACTAGCGGGAGGTTTTGAGCAGTTCTTC; cdr3_aa: CASSYRLAGGFEQFF
clone_size: few; cdr3_length: 14; d_call: -; j_call: TRBJ2-1; v_call: TRBV5-1; cdr3_nt: TGCGCCAGCAGCTCCACTCACTCCTACAATGAGCAGTTCTTC; cdr3_aa: CASSSTHSYNEQFF
clone_size: -; cdr3_length: 16; d_call: -; j_call: TRBJ2-5; v_call: TRBV6-5; cdr3_nt: TGTGCCAGCAGTTACTCGTACATGACGGAGGGCGAGACCCAGTACTTC; cdr3_aa: CASSYSYMTEGETQYF
clone_size: few; cdr3_length: 17; d_call: -; j_call: TRBJ1-2; v_call: TRBV4-1; cdr3_nt: TGCGCCAGCAGCCAAGATAAGTTTTGGGGCAGCAACTATGGCTACACCTTC; cdr3_aa: CASSQDKFWGSNYGYTF
clone_size: once; cdr3_length: 12; d_call: -; j_call: TRBJ2-7; v_call: TRBV11-2; cdr3_nt: TGTGCCAGCAGTTTTGGAGCCTACGAGCAGTACTTC; cdr3_aa: CASSFGAYEQYF
clone_size: few; cdr3_length: 13; d_call: -; j_call: TRBJ2-7; v_call: TRBV6-2/TRBV6-3; cdr3_nt: TGTGCCAGCAGTTACGGCGGGATCTTCGAGCAGTACTTC; cdr3_aa: CASSYGGIFEQYF
clone_size: -; cdr3_length: 14; d_call: -; j_call: TRBJ2-4; v_call: TRBV7-9; cdr3_nt: TGTGCCAGCAGCTTAGGGGGGACCACCGACATTCAGTACTTC; cdr3_aa: CASSLGGTTDIQYF
clone_size: few; cdr3_length: 11; d_call: -; j_call: TRBJ1-1; v_call: TRBV29-1; cdr3_nt: TGCAGCGTTGATCGGAACACTGAAGCTTTCTTT; cdr3_aa: CSVDRNTEAFF
clone_size: -; cdr3_length: 14; d_call: -; j_call: TRBJ1-1; v_call: TRBV5-4; cdr3_nt: TGTGCCAGCAGCTTGTGGGGAAGTGGGACTGAAGCTTTCTTT; cdr3_aa: CASSLWGSGTEAFF
clone_size: -; cdr3_length: 13; d_call: TRBD1; j_call: TRBJ2-7; v_call: TRBV11-2; cdr3_nt: TGTGCCAGCAGCGCGGGACAGGTTTCCGAGCAGTACTTC; cdr3_aa: CASSAGQVSEQYF
clone_size: few; cdr3_length: 14; d_call: -; j_call: TRBJ2-7; v_call: TRBV6-1; cdr3_nt: TGTGCCAGCAAAATAGGGGCCCCCGGACGGGAGCAGTACTTC; cdr3_aa: CASKIGAPGREQYF
clone_size: many; cdr3_length: 14; d_call: -; j_call: TRBJ1-1; v_call: TRBV12-3/TRBV12-4; cdr3_nt: TGTGCCAGCAGTCTCGGAGGGGTTACGGTTGAAGCTTTCTTT; cdr3_aa: CASSLGGVTVEAFF
clone_size: -; cdr3_length: 14; d_call: -; j_call: TRBJ1-2; v_call: TRBV5-1; cdr3_nt: TGCGCCAGCAAACACCGCCCGGGGAACTATGGCTACACCTTC; cdr3_aa: CASKHRPGNYGYTF
clone_size: -; cdr3_length: 14; d_call: -; j_call: TRBJ2-7; v_call: TRBV7-2; cdr3_nt: TGTGCCAGCAGCTTAGAGGTAGCGAACCACGAGCTGTACTTC; cdr3_aa: CASSLEVANHELYF
clone_size: many; cdr3_length: 13; d_call: -; j_call: TRBJ2-3; v_call: TRBV4-2; cdr3_nt: TGTGCCAGCAGCCAAGTTAGCACAGATACGCAGTATTTT; cdr3_aa: CASSQVSTDTQYF
clone_size: -; cdr3_length: 11; d_call: -; j_call: TRBJ2-5; v_call: TRBV6-1; cdr3_nt: TGTGCCAGCAAACCCGTGGAGACCCAGTACTTC; cdr3_aa: CASKPVETQYF
clone_size: few; cdr3_length: 17; d_call: TRBD2; j_call: TRBJ2-7; v_call: TRBV27; cdr3_nt: TGTGCCAGCAGGATCTATTGGACTAGCGGGAACTTCTACGAGCAGTACTTC; cdr3_aa: CASRIYWTSGNFYEQYF
clone_size: many; cdr3_length: 13; d_call: TRBD2; j_call: TRBJ2-1; v_call: TRBV6-1; cdr3_nt: TGTGCCAGTAGCGGGTACTCCTACAATGAGCAGTTCTTC; cdr3_aa: CASSGYSYNEQFF
clone_size: -; cdr3_length: 15; d_call: TRBD2; j_call: TRBJ2-2; v_call: TRBV28; cdr3_nt: TGTGCCAGCACCGACCCTCTCGCGGGAGTAGGGGAGCTGTTTTTT; cdr3_aa: CASTDPLAGVGELFF
clone_size: few; cdr3_length: 14; d_call: -; j_call: TRBJ2-2; v_call: TRBV12-3/TRBV12-4; cdr3_nt: TGTGCCAGCAGTTTAAGAGGGCGCACCGGGGAGCTGTTTTTT; cdr3_aa: CASSLRGRTGELFF
clone_size: many; cdr3_length: 15; d_call: -; j_call: TRBJ1-4; v_call: TRBV5-1; cdr3_nt: TGCGCCAGCAGCTTGGCCCCCGCAACTAATGAAAAACTGTTTTTT; cdr3_aa: CASSLAPATNEKLFF
clone_size: -; cdr3_length: 15; d_call: -; j_call: TRBJ2-1; v_call: TRBV9; cdr3_nt: TGTGCCAGCAGCGGCCCCCTGGTTGCAGATAGTGAGCAGTTCTTC; cdr3_aa: CASSGPLVADSEQFF
clone_size: -; cdr3_length: 13; d_call: TRBD1; j_call: TRBJ1-2; v_call: TRBV6-5; cdr3_nt: TGTGCCAGCAGTAACAGGGGGCGGAATGGCTACACCTTC; cdr3_aa: CASSNRGRNGYTF
clone_size: -; cdr3_length: 16; d_call: TRBD2; j_call: TRBJ2-2; v_call: TRBV2; cdr3_nt: TGTGCCAGCAGTGAAGTTAGCGGGATTGGGACCGGGGAGCTGTTTTTT; cdr3_aa: CASSEVSGIGTGELFF
clone_size: few; cdr3_length: 19; d_call: TRBD2; j_call: TRBJ2-3; v_call: TRBV7-9; cdr3_nt: TGTGCCAGCAGCTTAGGGGGACTAGCGGGACCTCTCTTCACAGATACGCAGTATTTT; cdr3_aa: CASSLGGLAGPLFTDTQYF
clone_size: -; cdr3_length: 15; d_call: TRBD2; j_call: TRBJ2-7; v_call: TRBV7-9; cdr3_nt: TGTGCCAGCAGCTTTTCGAGCGGGGCGAGCTACGAGCAGTACTTC; cdr3_aa: CASSFSSGASYEQYF
clone_size: -; cdr3_length: 16; d_call: -; j_call: TRBJ1-3; v_call: TRBV3-1; cdr3_nt: TGTGCCAGCAGCCGGACCAGGGCTTTCTCTGGAAACACCATATATTTT; cdr3_aa: CASSRTRAFSGNTIYF
clone_size: few; cdr3_length: 12; d_call: -; j_call: TRBJ2-3; v_call: TRBV12-5; cdr3_nt: TGTGCTAGTGGTTTAAGAGCCGATACGCAGTATTTT; cdr3_aa: CASGLRADTQYF
clone_size: few; cdr3_length: 18; d_call: TRBD1; j_call: TRBJ2-6; v_call: TRBV5-1; cdr3_nt: TGCGCCAGCAGCTTGGGAGGACAGGGGGCCTCTGGGGCCAACGTCCTGACTTTC; cdr3_aa: CASSLGGQGASGANVLTF
clone_size: once; cdr3_length: 17; d_call: -; j_call: TRBJ2-1; v_call: TRBV5-1; cdr3_nt: TGCGCCAGCAGCTTGGTGGCAGGTCGTTCCAAGTACAATGAGCAGTTCTTC; cdr3_aa: CASSLVAGRSKYNEQFF
clone_size: -; cdr3_length: 17; d_call: -; j_call: TRBJ2-2; v_call: TRBV20-1; cdr3_nt: TGCAGTGCTAGAGACGGTCGGAGGGGACAGTTAACCGGGGAGCTGTTTTTT; cdr3_aa: CSARDGRRGQLTGELFF
clone_size: -; cdr3_length: 17; d_call: TRBD2; j_call: TRBJ2-3; v_call: TRBV4-2; cdr3_nt: TGTGCCAGCAGCAAGGAGCGGGGCCTTATGGGCACAGATACGCAGTATTTT; cdr3_aa: CASSKERGLMGTDTQYF
clone_size: few; cdr3_length: 13; d_call: -; j_call: TRBJ2-7; v_call: TRBV20-1; cdr3_nt: TGCAGTGCTAGAGCGAACAGACCCTACGAGCAGTACTTC; cdr3_aa: CSARANRPYEQYF
clone_size: few; cdr3_length: 16; d_call: -; j_call: TRBJ2-3; v_call: TRBV3-1; cdr3_nt: TGTGCCAGCAGCCAAGAGCGTCTAGTTGGGGCAGATACGCAGTATTTT; cdr3_aa: CASSQERLVGADTQYF
clone_size: few; cdr3_length: 11; d_call: -; j_call: TRBJ2-1; v_call: TRBV7-9; cdr3_nt: TGTGCCAGCAGCTTAGCGTATGAGCAGTTCTTC; cdr3_aa: CASSLAYEQFF
clone_size: -; cdr3_length: 11; d_call: -; j_call: TRBJ2-1; v_call: TRBV7-9; cdr3_nt: TGTGCCAGCAGCTTAGGAGTTGAGCAGTTCTTC; cdr3_aa: CASSLGVEQFF
clone_size: -; cdr3_length: 14; d_call: -; j_call: TRBJ2-5; v_call: TRBV7-9; cdr3_nt: TGTGCCAGCAGCCAAAGGGGGATCCAAGAGACCCAGTACTTC; cdr3_aa: CASSQRGIQETQYF
clone_size: -; cdr3_length: 17; d_call: TRBD1; j_call: TRBJ1-1; v_call: TRBV5-1; cdr3_nt: TGCGCCAGCAGCCCAGACAGGGGGCCCGGTCGGAACACTGAAGCTTTCTTT; cdr3_aa: CASSPDRGPGRNTEAFF
clone_size: -; cdr3_length: 23; d_call: TRBD2; j_call: TRBJ2-6; v_call: TRBV12-3/TRBV12-4; cdr3_nt: TGTGCCAGCAGTTTTACCCCCCGCGGGGGACTCATGATTCGGGGCTCTGGGGCCAACGTCCTGACTTTC; cdr3_aa: CASSFTPRGGLMIRGSGANVLTF
clone_size: few; cdr3_length: 15; d_call: TRBD1; j_call: TRBJ1-6; v_call: TRBV2; cdr3_nt: TGTGCCAGCACCCCCAGGCAGGGGGCAAGGTCACCCCTCCACTTT; cdr3_aa: CASTPRQGARSPLHF
clone_size: -; cdr3_length: 15; d_call: -; j_call: TRBJ1-1; v_call: TRBV12-3/TRBV12-4; cdr3_nt: TGTGCCAGCAGTCCTCCGGGACGGACGAACACTGAAGCTTTCTTT; cdr3_aa: CASSPPGRTNTEAFF
clone_size: -; cdr3_length: 18; d_call: TRBD2; j_call: TRBJ2-7; v_call: TRBV27; cdr3_nt: TGTGCCAGCAGTTTCGGAGCGGGAGGGCCAGGGGGCTCCTACGAGCAGTACTTC; cdr3_aa: CASSFGAGGPGGSYEQYF
clone_size: many; cdr3_length: 14; d_call: -; j_call: TRBJ2-5; v_call: TRBV28; cdr3_nt: TGTGCCAGCAGTTTGTCGTCACTAGGAGAGACCCAGTACTTC; cdr3_aa: CASSLSSLGETQYF
clone_size: few; cdr3_length: 19; d_call: -; j_call: TRBJ2-1; v_call: TRBV10-3; cdr3_nt: TGTGCCATCAGTGAGTCGACGGGTTCAGGGGCGCTCTCCTACAATGAGCAGTTCTTC; cdr3_aa: CAISESTGSGALSYNEQFF